The entry below describes one TCR beta chain. V was shortened by 6 bases and J by 2 bases, with 14 bases between the two germline ends. CDR3 length equals 15 residues. CDR1 is MNHEY and CDR2 is SVGAGI in the germline V gene. The data stem from a study of blood T cell repertoires in COVID-19. Whole-study context: The analysed material was cDNA or gDNA that came from T cells, B-cell-depleted T cells, or PBMCs.

TCRdb's copy holds only in-frame clones and misses some; the assay was immunoSEQ multiplex PCR. The table shows 250,000 to 400,000 clones, with around 86% occurring only once. J is TRBJ1-3 and V is TRBV6-5; a weak D match, TRBD1 (6 bases). The clonotype comes from a man in his sixties who had recovered from COVID-19. The specimen sequenced was PBMCs or T cells enriched from blood (not recorded which). The CDR3 nucleotides are TGTGCCAGCAGGCCGACAGGTGGGACTGGAAACACCATATATTTT. Protein product: CASRPTGGTGNTIYF.